This T cell receptor beta chain stems from a study of regulatory and conventional T cells in RAG deficiency. Remarks on this clone: Its antigen remains unidentified.

Broader study findings: Patient subsets had shorter CDR3s; Omenn Treg-Tconv overlap exceeded 85%. Other subsets showed about 10-fold reductions, but Treg unique TCR beta sequences fell roughly 96-fold in these patients.

The CDR3 has 15 amino acids. V trimming: 4 bases; J trimming: 8 bases; junction bases outside the gene matches: 8. The germline V gene encodes CDR1 LGHNA and CDR2 YNFKEQ. Here immunoSEQ multiplex PCR was the method, and the copy in TCRdb shows in-frame clones only, minus some. The table has 30,000 to 40,000 clones, roughly 90% seen once. These data were likewise used in another study, on regulatory T cells. That source notes: Primers: 52 TRBV forward and 13 TRBJ reverse.

Sequences were obtained from CD8+ T cells sorted from blood. This TCR was sampled from a human donor in good health. The chain has TRBV4-2 and TRBJ1-4; 9 positions match TRBD1. The CDR3 protein is CASSRPGQGGEKLFF. The DNA of the CDR3 is TGTGCCAGCAGCCGACCGGGACAGGGTGGGGAAAAACTGTTTTTT.